This T cell receptor (beta chain) was recorded in a study of response to subunit inactivated influenza vaccine. This clonotype was recorded a few times. What it recognizes is unknown. The study's findings and limits: The authors offered the suggestion that each seasonal influenza vaccination recruits few new T cells.

MiXCR was run by TCRdb on the RT-PCR reads, yielding one entry per CDR3 protein. The sample lists almost 600,000 distinct CDR3 sequences; 14% were seen once. The CDR3 extends over 12 amino acids. Trimming took off 6 bases at V and 3 bases at J, with 7 bases between the two ends. The sequenced sample was PBMCs from blood, obtained 12 days after vaccination. The TCR sequence derives from a man aged 45-65 years who received an inactivated influenza vaccine. The V and J genes are TRBV12-3 or TRBV12-4 and TRBJ2-3; no firm D call. CDR3 DNA: TGTGCCAGCAGACTCATAACAGATACGCAGTATTTT. Translated, it gives CASRLITDTQYF.